This T cell receptor (beta chain) was found in a study of cytomegalovirus exposure and HLA in healthy donors. Points from the study as a whole: As a later analysis showed, a missense DCLRE1C variant was linked to trimming of TCR beta V- and J-genes. The productive fraction for most TCR beta V segments was about 90% or about 30% in an earlier analysis.

It was with 60 Vbeta and 13 Jbeta primers that the PCR ran. In the original workflow: Later reanalysis found 60 million to 90 million unique TCR beta chains, around 9.9 million of them shared. Sequenced by immunoSEQ multiplex PCR; TCRdb stores in-frame clones only, minus some. Clone size and the V and J calls come from that table; the DNA yielded D and trimming. This repertoire includes tens of thousands of clones. In regard to this clone: What it recognizes is unknown.

The sequencing sample was made of PBMCs. This clonotype was sampled from a woman aged 40 to 49 in good health and CMV-seropositive.

The CDR3 sequence is CASSLFPPGSSEKLFF. The CDR3 bases are TGCGCCAGCAGCTTGTTTCCCCCAGGGTCCAGTGAAAAACTGTTTTTT. The chain joins TRBV5-1 to TRBJ1-4; TRBD1 might be the D (5 bases). CDR3 length equals 16 residues. From germline, CDR1 is SGHRS and CDR2 YFSETQ. V was shortened by 1 base and J by 7 bases, with 17 bases between the two germline ends.